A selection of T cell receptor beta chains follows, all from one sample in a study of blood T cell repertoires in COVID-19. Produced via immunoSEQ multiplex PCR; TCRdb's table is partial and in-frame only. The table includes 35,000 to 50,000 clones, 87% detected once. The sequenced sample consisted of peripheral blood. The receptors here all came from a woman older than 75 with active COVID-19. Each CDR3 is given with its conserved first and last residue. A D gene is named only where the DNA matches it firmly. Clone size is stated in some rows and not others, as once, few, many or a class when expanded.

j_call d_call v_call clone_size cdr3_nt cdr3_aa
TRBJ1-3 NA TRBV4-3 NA TGCGCCAGCAGCCACCTCGGCAGGGCCCCTGGAAACACCATATATTTT CASSHLGRAPGNTIYF
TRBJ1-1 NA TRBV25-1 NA TGTGGGGCTGGGGGGGCGAACACTGAAGCTTTCTTT CGAGGANTEAFF
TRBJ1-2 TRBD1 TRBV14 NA TGTGCCAGCAGCCAAGCAACAGGGGAAGAATATGGCTACACCTTC CASSQATGEEYGYTF
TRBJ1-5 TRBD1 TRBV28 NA TGTGCCAGCAGAACCAATCTTAGGACAGGCGTGAGTCAGCCCCAGCATTTT CASRTNLRTGVSQPQHF
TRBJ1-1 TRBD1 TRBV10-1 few TGCGCCAGCAGCCCAGACAGGGGCGGTGAAGCTTTCTTT CASSPDRGGEAFF
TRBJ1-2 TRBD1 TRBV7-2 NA TGTGCCAGCAGCTTAATTCCCCGCTCGACAGGGGTCGACTATGGCTACACCTTC CASSLIPRSTGVDYGYTF
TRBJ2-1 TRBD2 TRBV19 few TGTGCCAGTAGTGAGGGCGGGGGAGGATACAATGAGCAGTTCTTC CASSEGGGGYNEQFF
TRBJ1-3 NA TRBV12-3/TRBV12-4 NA TGTGCCAGCAGTTTTCTCTCTGGAAACACCATATATTTT CASSFLSGNTIYF
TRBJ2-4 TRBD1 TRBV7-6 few TGTGCCAGCAGAAAACAGGGGGCCTTAGCCAAAAACATTCAGTACTTC CASRKQGALAKNIQYF
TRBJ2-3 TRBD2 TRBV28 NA TGTGCCAGCAGTACGCGGGAGTGGAAAGCACAGGATACGCAGTATTTT CASSTREWKAQDTQYF
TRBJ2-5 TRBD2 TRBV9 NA TGTGCCAGCAGCCTTCGAATAGCGGGGGGGCAAGAGACCCAGTACTTC CASSLRIAGGQETQYF
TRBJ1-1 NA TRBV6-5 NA TGTGCCAGCACCAAGCAGGGGTACACTGAAGCTTTCTTT CASTKQGYTEAFF
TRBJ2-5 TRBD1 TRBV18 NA TGTGCCAGCTCACCCCCTACAGGGGAAGAGACCCAGTACTTC CASSPPTGEETQYF
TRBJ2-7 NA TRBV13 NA TGTGCCAGCAGCTCCCTGGGGCAGTACGAGCAGTACTTC CASSSLGQYEQYF
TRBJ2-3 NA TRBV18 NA TGTGCCAGCTCACCACCGAATGGGAGGGATACGCAGTATTTT CASSPPNGRDTQYF
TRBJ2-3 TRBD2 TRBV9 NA TGTGCCAGCAGCGCCCCCCAAAGCGGGGGCACAGATACGCAGTATTTT CASSAPQSGGTDTQYF
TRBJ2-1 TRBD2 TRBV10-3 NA TGTGCCATCAGTGAGACGCTAGCGGGGGGGCTTTACAATGAGCAGTTCTTC CAISETLAGGLYNEQFF
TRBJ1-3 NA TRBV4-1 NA TGCGCCAGCAGCCAAGAGGCCAGGCGAGGAAACACCATATATTTT CASSQEARRGNTIYF
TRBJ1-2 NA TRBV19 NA TGTGCCAGTAGTATGGTCGCGGGACTCGGGCCTAACTATGGCTACACCTTC CASSMVAGLGPNYGYTF
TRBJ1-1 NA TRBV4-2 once TGTGCCAGCAGCCACCCCTCCGGGAGGGAAACTGAAGCTTTCTTT CASSHPSGRETEAFF
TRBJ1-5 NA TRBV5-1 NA TGCGCCAGCAGCTTGGAGGGGTTGAGCAATCAGCCCCAGCATTTT CASSLEGLSNQPQHF
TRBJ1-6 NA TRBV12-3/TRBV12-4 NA TGTGCCAGCAGTTTGGGGGTGGAGGGACCCCTCCACTTT CASSLGVEGPLHF
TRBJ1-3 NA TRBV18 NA TGTGCCAGCTCACGGACAGCGCTCGACACCATATATTTT CASSRTALDTIYF
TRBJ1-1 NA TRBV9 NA TGTGCCAGCAGCGTAGACAGTAACACTGAAGCTTTCTTT CASSVDSNTEAFF
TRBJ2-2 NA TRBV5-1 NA TGCGCCAGCAGAGTGGACTTCCCTCCCACCCCCAACACCGGGGAGCTGTTTTTT CASRVDFPPTPNTGELFF
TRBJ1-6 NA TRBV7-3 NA TGTGCCAGCAGCTTACTGGGGAGCTCCTATAATTCACCCCTCCACTTT CASSLLGSSYNSPLHF
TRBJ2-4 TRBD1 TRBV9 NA TGTGCCAGCAGCCCCCAGACAGGGCTAGCCAAAAACATTCAGTACTTC CASSPQTGLAKNIQYF
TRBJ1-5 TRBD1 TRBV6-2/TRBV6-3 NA TGTGCCAGCAGTATCCCAGGACAGGGGGCACGCAATCAGCCCCAGCATTTT CASSIPGQGARNQPQHF
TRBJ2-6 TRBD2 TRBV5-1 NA TGCGCCAGCAGCTTGGTAGCGGGGAGTGGGGCCAACGTCCTGACTTTC CASSLVAGSGANVLTF
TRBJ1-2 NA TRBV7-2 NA TGTGCCAGCAGCTTAGCAGACACCTATGGCTACACCTTC CASSLADTYGYTF
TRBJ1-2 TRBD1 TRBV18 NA TGTGCCAGCTCACCCGGAAGACAGGGACGGGGTTATGGCTACACCTTC CASSPGRQGRGYGYTF
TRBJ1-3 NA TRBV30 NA TGTGCCTGGAGACTGAGCTCTGGAAACACCATATATTTT CAWRLSSGNTIYF
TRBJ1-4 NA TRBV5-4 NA TGTGCCAGCAGCTTGGCCGAGGCTGGAAATGAAAAACTGTTTTTT CASSLAEAGNEKLFF
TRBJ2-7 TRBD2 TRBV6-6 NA TGTGCCAGCAGTCAAAGCGGGGGAGCCTACGAGCAGTACTTC CASSQSGGAYEQYF
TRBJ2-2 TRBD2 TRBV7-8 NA TGTGCCAGCAGCCTCGGGACTAGCGGGGCGAACACCGGGGAGCTGTTTTTT CASSLGTSGANTGELFF
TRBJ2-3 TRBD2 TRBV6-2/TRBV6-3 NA TGTGCCAGCAGTAAGCGACTAGCGGGGGGAGCTGATACGCAGTATTTT CASSKRLAGGADTQYF
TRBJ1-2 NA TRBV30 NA TGTGCCTGGATGAAGGGACAAAACTCTAACTATGGCTACACCTTC CAWMKGQNSNYGYTF
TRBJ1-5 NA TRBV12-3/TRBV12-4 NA TGTGCCAGCAGCGGCAGCGAGAATCAGCCCCAGCATTTT CASSGSENQPQHF
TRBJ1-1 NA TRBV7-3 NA TGTGCCAGCAGCCCTAGTATAGGCTACACTGAAGCTTTCTTT CASSPSIGYTEAFF
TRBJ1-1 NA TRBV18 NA TGTGCCAGCTCACCACCCGGTGGCACTGAAGCTTTCTTT CASSPPGGTEAFF